A selection of T cell receptor beta chains follows, all from one sample in a study of Ad26.COV2.S vaccination and SARS-CoV-2 variants. TCRdb's copy holds only in-frame clones and misses some; the assay was immunoSEQ multiplex PCR. The table shows 300,000 to 350,000 clones, with roughly 80% occurring only once. The input for sequencing was peripheral blood, taken in a trial of Ad26.COV2.S vaccine versus placebo. The receptors stem from a person aged 18 to 65 who received the Ad26.COV2.S COVID-19 vaccine or a placebo. CDR3s include the opening cysteine and the closing phenylalanine or tryptophan. Each record gives: V gene, J gene, CDR3 protein.

TRBV19	TRBJ1-2	CASSRGQIYGYTF
TRBV5-4	TRBJ1-5	CASSRGGTGVDQPQHF
TRBV6-1	TRBJ1-1	CASSEVSYFPEAFF
TRBV28	TRBJ2-7	CASSSGGDPSSYEQYF
TRBV6-5	TRBJ2-1	CASGTVNEQFF
TRBV3-1/TRBV3-2	TRBJ1-2	CASSQLNKAPLDGYTF
TRBV12-3/TRBV12-4	TRBJ2-3	CASLTWGAYTQYF
TRBV19	TRBJ2-2	CASSIQGMVTGELFF
TRBV21-1	TRBJ2-7	CASSIVGQGRSYEQYF
TRBV29-1	TRBJ1-1	CSGQGNLNTEAFF
TRBV11-3	TRBJ2-7	CASSPTRGDEQYF
TRBV11-2	TRBJ1-6	CASSLDYNTAYNSPLHF
TRBV4-1	TRBJ2-5	CASSLRTSGGQETQYF
TRBV2	TRBJ1-1	CASRDAPGGKGMNTEAFF
TRBV19	TRBJ1-2	CASSPRDRGGFHGYTF
TRBV18	TRBJ2-6	CASSPISDRLRSGANVLTF
TRBV28	TRBJ2-5	CASSLRQYKSTIKQETQYF
TRBV2	TRBJ1-5	CASSADGPSNQPQHF
TRBV6-5	TRBJ1-6	CASRRQGNSPLHF
TRBV5-1	TRBJ2-2	CASSLGPNTGELFF
TRBV5-1	TRBJ2-7	CASRRETGGWSYEQYF
TRBV5-5	TRBJ1-4	CASSPGFNTNEKLFF
TRBV15	TRBJ2-2	CATSDRVDTGELFF
TRBV5-6	TRBJ1-4	CASSLLDTGNEKLFF
TRBV7-3	TRBJ1-2	CASSMDPGLGYTF
TRBV28	TRBJ1-2	CASRLLQTGGYTF
TRBV5-1	TRBJ2-7	CASSPTAKVSGEQYF
TRBV27	TRBJ2-3	CASSYSGLGQDTQYF
TRBV27	TRBJ2-1	CASSLTRTGGRNEQFF
TRBV25-1	TRBJ2-2	CASRPSGAATGELFF
TRBV3-1/TRBV3-2	TRBJ1-2	CASSQDLGVFYGYTF
TRBV5-5	TRBJ2-7	CASSLTAGPYEQYF
TRBV19	TRBJ1-6	CASSIDLASNSPLHF
TRBV29-1	TRBJ1-3	CSVADGTSGNTIYF
TRBV4-2	TRBJ2-7	CASSQYDRDYEQYF
TRBV28	TRBJ2-7	CASSSVWGAAGVAYEQYF
TRBV6-5	TRBJ1-1	CASKAGTGWGTEAFF
TRBV28	TRBJ2-7	CASSLASAGSYEQYF
TRBV6-5	TRBJ2-7	CASRRGEKAHEQYF
TRBV5-1	TRBJ2-3	CASSLSDTDTQYF
TRBV3-1/TRBV3-2	TRBJ1-2	CASSHLDRPAGYTF
TRBV28	TRBJ1-2	CATQTGDWANYGYTF
TRBV2	TRBJ2-2	CASRDRGYTGELFF
TRBV10-3	TRBJ2-2	CAISGLNTGELFF
TRBV7-8	TRBJ2-5	CASSVNAFETQYF
TRBV9	TRBJ1-1	CASSGGRMNTEAFF